The T cell receptor (beta chain) under discussion was sequenced for a study of blood T cell repertoires in COVID-19. For the study at large: Material from acute and convalescent COVID-19 was sourced from the United States, Italy and Spain. In each case, the material was cDNA or gDNA derived from T cells, B-cell-depleted T cells, or PBMCs.

How the authors handled the data: Using reference gene primer amplification, nucleated cell counts were estimated. TCRdb's table, derived via immunoSEQ multiplex PCR, lists solely in-frame clones and lacks some. V, J and clone size are those of that table, while D and trimming were read from the DNA. The repertoire holds fewer than 350,000 clones, around 81% seen once, with 2.5% to 3.5% in the top ten. The CDR3 has 12 amino acids. The V gene's germline CDR1 is GTSNPN and CDR2 SVGIG (reference sequence). Trimming cost V 4 bases and J 5 bases, with 11 bases left between them. This clone occurred many times.

This rearrangement joins TRBV30 to TRBJ1-2; no clear D gene. The sequenced material came from peripheral blood. The TCR comes from a woman between 55 and 75 years old with active or convalescent COVID-19. The CDR3 coding sequence is TGTGCCTGGACGGTGGGCAGATATGGCTACACCTTC. This translates into CAWTVGRYGYTF.